Included here is one T cell receptor beta chain sequence, with context. Its specificity is not known. This same CDR3 is encoded by further DNA sequences in the sample. The data derive from a study of shared clonotypes between healthy human individuals. V gave up 1 base and J gave up 0 bases; unmatched junction bases: 2. Germline assignment: CDR1 SGHRS and CDR2 YFSETQ. The CDR3 consists of 16 residues. Study-level findings and limits: A reduction in generation probabilities was seen for non-shared clonotypes relative to those shared by all four donors.

Repertoires were generated with immunoSEQ multiplex PCR, while TCRdb's copy carries only in-frame clones and drops some. The table shows 1,400,000 or so clones, with about 98.5% occurring only once. Sequencing was performed on naive CD4+ T cells sorted from blood. As for subset: CD45RA+ positively selected. The chain carries TRBV5-1 and TRBJ2-3, with TRBD2 identical over 10 bases. The TCR sequence derives from a man between 25 and 39 years old in good health. CDR3 DNA sequence: TGCGCCAGCAGCTTGCTACTAGCGGGGAGCACAGATACGCAGTATTTT. Its protein is CASSLLLAGSTDTQYF.